This note documents a single TCR beta chain sequence. TCRdb's copy holds only in-frame clones and misses some; the assay was immunoSEQ multiplex PCR. The table lists more than 200,000 clones, around nine tenths of them singletons. The data were taken from a study of blood T cell repertoires in COVID-19. Sequencing was carried out using peripheral blood. The receptor was derived from a woman aged 55-70 years with COVID-19, enrolled during active disease.

The CDR3 reads CAISSGMQPYGYTF. The CDR3 DNA follows: TGTGCCATCAGCTCCGGGATGCAACCCTATGGCTACACCTTC. This chain uses TRBV10-3 with TRBJ1-2; no clear D gene. The CDR3 has 14 residues. Trimming stripped 6 bases from V and 4 bases from J, with 15 bases between. The germline V gene has CDR1 ENHRY and CDR2 SYGVKD.